This TCR beta chain originates from a study of CD8+CD57+ T cells in acquired aplastic anemia. About the study: The study obtained an average of 3.2 ug of DNA from sorted CD4+ and CD8+ cells.

Study results and caveats: The number of CD8+ CDR3 sequences shared by patients and controls was twenty-nine.

Germline V gives CDR1 SGHDN, CDR2 FVKESK. The CDR3 extends over 13 amino acids. V was pared by 4 bases and J by 8 bases, with 11 bases between. According to the study, genomic DNA was the template for TCR beta VDJ and CDR3 profiling. TCRdb used MiXCR to reprocess the reads, holding one entry per CDR3 protein. The data hold around 290,000 distinct CDR3 sequences, with under 65% observed a single time. Patients sequenced had flow cytometry evidence of CD8+CD57+ cell expansion. Severe acquired aplastic anemia affected all patients. Patients were therapy-naive when their blood was sampled. Notes on this clonotype: Its specificity is unknown.

Sequenced sample: sorted CD4+, CD8+, or CD8+CD57+ T cells (not recorded which) from PBMCs. This clonotype was obtained from a human donor with aplastic anemia. This sequence joins TRBV14 and TRBJ1-4; D is possibly TRBD1 (5 bases). The CDR3 spells CASSLNYREKLFF. CDR3 in DNA: TGTGCCAGCAGCCTTAACTACAGGGAAAAACTGTTTTTT.